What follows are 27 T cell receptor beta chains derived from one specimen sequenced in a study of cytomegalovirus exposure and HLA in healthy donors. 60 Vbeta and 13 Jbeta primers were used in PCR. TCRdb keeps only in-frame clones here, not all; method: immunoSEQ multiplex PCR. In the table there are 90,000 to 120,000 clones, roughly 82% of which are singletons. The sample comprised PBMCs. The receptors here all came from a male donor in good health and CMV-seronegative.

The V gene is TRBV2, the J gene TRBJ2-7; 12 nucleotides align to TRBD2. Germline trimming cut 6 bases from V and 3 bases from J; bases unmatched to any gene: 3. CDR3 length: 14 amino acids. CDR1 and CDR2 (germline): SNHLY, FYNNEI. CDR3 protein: CASRGLAGLYEQYF. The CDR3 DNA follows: TGTGCCAGCAGGGGACTAGCGGGCCTCTACGAGCAGTACTTC.

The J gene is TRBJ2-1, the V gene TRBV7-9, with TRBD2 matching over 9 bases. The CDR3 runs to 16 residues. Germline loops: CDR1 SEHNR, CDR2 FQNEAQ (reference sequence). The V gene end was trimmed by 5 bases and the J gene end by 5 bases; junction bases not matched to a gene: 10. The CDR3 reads CASSHFSGRGHNEQFF. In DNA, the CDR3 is TGTGCCAGCAGCCACTTTAGCGGGAGAGGCCACAATGAGCAGTTCTTC.

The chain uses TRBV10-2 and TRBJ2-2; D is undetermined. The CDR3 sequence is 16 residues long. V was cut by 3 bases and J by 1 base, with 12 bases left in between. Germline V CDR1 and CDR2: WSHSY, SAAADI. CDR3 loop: CASSESRRRNTGELFF. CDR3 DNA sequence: TGCGCCAGCAGTGAAAGCCGCCGCCGGAACACCGGGGAGCTGTTTTTT.

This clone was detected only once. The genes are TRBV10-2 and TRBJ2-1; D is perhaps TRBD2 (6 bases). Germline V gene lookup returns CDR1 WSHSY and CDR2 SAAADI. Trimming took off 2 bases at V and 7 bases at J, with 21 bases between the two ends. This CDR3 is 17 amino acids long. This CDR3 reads CASSESLARGAANEQFF. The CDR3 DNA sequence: TGCGCCAGCAGTGAGAGTTTGGCGCGCGGGGCGGCGAATGAGCAGTTCTTC.

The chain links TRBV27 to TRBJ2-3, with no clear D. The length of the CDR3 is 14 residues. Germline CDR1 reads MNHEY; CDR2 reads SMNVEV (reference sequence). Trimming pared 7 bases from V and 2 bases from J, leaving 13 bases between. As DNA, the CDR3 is TGTGCCAGCAAACCCTCCGTAGCCACAGATACGCAGTATTTT. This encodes CASKPSVATDTQYF.

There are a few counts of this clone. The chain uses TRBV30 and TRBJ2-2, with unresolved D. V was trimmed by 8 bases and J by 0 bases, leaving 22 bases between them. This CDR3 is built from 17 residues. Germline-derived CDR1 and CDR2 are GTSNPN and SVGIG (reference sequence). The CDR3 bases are TGTGCCGGGCCCCCCCCGACGACAAGAGCGAACACCGGGGAGCTGTTTTTT. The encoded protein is CAGPPPTTRANTGELFF.

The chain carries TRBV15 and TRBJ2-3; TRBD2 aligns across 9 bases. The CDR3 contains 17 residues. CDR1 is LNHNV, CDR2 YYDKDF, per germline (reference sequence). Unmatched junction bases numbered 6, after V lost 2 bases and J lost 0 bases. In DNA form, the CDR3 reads TGTGCCACCAGCAGAAACCCTAGCGGGGCTAGCACAGATACGCAGTATTTT. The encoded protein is CATSRNPSGASTDTQYF.

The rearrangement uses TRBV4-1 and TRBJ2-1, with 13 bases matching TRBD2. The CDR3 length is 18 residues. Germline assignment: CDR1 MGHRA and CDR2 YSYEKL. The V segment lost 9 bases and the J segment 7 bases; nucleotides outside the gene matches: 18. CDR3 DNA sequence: TGCGCCAGTACCACACGGACTAGCGGGAGCAACATGGGGAATGAGCAGTTCTTC. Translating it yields CASTTRTSGSNMGNEQFF.

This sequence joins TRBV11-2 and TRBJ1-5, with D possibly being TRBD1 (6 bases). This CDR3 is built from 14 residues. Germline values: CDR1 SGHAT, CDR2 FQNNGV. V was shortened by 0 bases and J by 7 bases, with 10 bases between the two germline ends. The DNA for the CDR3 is TGTGCCAGCAGCTTAGACAGGGGAGGGCAGCCCCAGCATTTT. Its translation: CASSLDRGGQPQHF. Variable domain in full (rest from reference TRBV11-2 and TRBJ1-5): EAGVAQSPRYKIIEKRQSVAFWCNPISGHATLYWYQQILGQGPKLLIQFQNNGVVDDSQLPKDRFSAERLKGVDSTLKIQPAKLEDSAVYLCASSLDRGGQPQHFGDGTRLSIL.

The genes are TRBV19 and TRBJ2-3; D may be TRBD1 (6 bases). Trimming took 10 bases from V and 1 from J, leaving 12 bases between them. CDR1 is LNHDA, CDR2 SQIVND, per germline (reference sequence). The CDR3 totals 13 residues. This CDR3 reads CATRTAGTDTQYF. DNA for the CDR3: TGTGCCACACGGACAGCCGGCACAGATACGCAGTATTTT.

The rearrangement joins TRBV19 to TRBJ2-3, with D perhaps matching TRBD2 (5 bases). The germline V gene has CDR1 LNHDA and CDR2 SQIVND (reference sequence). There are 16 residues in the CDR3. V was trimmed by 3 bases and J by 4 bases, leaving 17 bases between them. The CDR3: CASSIQARRISDTQYF. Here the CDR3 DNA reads TGTGCCAGTAGTATCCAGGCCAGGAGGATCTCAGATACGCAGTATTTT.

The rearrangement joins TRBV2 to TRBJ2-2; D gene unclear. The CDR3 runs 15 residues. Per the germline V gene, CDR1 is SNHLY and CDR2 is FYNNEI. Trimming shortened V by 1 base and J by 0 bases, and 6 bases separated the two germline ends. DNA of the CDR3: TGTGCCAGCAGTGAAGACGGAGCGAACACCGGGGAGCTGTTTTTT. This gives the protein CASSEDGANTGELFF.

CDR3 in DNA: TGTGCCAGCAGTTTTCGACAGAGGGGGAACTATGGCTACACCTTC. Translated: CASSFRQRGNYGYTF. The J gene is TRBJ1-2, the V gene TRBV6-5; D may be TRBD1 (6 bases). V was shortened by 4 bases and J by 2 bases, with 14 bases between the two germline ends. From germline, CDR1 is MNHEY and CDR2 SVGAGI. The length of the CDR3 is 15 residues.

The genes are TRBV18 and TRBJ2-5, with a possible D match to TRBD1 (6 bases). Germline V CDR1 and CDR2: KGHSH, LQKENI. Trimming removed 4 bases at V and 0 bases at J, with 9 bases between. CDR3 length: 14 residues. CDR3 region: CASSQRQDQETQYF. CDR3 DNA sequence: TGTGCCAGCTCACAAAGACAGGACCAAGAGACCCAGTACTTC.

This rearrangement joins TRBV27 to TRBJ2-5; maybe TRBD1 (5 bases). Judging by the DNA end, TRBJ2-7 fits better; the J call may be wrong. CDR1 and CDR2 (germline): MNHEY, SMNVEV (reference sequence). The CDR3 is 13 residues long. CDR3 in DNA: TGTGCCAGCAGTTTAAATCAGGGCTACGAGCAGTACTTC. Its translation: CASSLNQGYEQYF.

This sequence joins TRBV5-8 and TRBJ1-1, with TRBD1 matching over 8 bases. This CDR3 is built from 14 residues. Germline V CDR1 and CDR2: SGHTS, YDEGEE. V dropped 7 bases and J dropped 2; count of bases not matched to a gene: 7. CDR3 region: CASLKTGVNTEAFF. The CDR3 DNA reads TGTGCCAGCCTTAAGACAGGGGTCAACACTGAAGCTTTCTTT.

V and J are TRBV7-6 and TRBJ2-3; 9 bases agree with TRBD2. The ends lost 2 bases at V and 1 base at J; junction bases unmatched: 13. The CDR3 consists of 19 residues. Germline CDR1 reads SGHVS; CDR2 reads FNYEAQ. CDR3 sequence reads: CASSLRSGIAGEGTDTQYF. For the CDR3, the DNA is TGTGCCAGCAGCTTAAGGTCCGGGATAGCGGGAGAGGGCACAGATACGCAGTATTTT.

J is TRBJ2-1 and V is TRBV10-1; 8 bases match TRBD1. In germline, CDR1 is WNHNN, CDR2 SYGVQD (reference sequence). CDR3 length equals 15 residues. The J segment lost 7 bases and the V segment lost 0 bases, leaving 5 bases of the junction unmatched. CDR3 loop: CASSESAGGSNEQFF. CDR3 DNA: TGCGCCAGCAGTGAGTCCGCAGGGGGCTCGAATGAGCAGTTCTTC.

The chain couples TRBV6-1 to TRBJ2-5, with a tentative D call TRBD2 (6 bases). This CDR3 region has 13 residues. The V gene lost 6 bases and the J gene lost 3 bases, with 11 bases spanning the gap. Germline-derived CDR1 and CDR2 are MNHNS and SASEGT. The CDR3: CASRRTNEETQYF. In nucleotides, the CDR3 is TGTGCCAGCAGGCGGACTAACGAAGAGACCCAGTACTTC.

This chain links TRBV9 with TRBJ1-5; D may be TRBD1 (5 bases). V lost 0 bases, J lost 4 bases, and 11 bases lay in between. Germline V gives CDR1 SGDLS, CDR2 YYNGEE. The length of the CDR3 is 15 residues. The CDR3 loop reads CASSVGVEGNQPQHF. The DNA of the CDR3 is TGTGCCAGCAGCGTAGGAGTGGAGGGGAATCAGCCCCAGCATTTT.

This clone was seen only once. CDR3 in amino acids: CASIKLGTGELFF. The CDR3 DNA reads as TGTGCCAGCATTAAGCTAGGCACCGGGGAGCTGTTTTTT. The V call is TRBV6-1, the J call TRBJ2-2; D gene uncertain. The CDR3 runs to 13 residues. The germline V and J ends were trimmed by 7 bases and 4 bases, with 10 bases remaining between them. CDR1 and CDR2 from the germline V gene are MNHNS and SASEGT.

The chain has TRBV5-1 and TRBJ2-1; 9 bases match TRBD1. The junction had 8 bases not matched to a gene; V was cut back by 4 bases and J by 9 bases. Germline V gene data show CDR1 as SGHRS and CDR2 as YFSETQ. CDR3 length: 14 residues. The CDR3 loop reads CASSRRDRESEQFF. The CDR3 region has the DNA TGCGCCAGCAGCCGTAGGGACAGGGAGAGTGAGCAGTTCTTC. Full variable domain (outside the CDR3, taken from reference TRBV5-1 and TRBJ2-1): KAGVTQTPRYLIKTRGQQVTLSCSPISGHRSVSWYQQTPGQGLQFLFEYFSETQRNKGNFPGRFSGRQFSNSRSEMNVSTLELGDSALYLCASSRRDRESEQFFGPGTRLTVL.

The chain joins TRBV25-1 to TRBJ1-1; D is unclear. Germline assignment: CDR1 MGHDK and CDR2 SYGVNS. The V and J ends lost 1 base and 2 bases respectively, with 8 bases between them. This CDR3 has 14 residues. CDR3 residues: CASSESARNTEAFF. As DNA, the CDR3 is TGTGCCAGCAGTGAATCCGCCAGAAACACTGAAGCTTTCTTT.

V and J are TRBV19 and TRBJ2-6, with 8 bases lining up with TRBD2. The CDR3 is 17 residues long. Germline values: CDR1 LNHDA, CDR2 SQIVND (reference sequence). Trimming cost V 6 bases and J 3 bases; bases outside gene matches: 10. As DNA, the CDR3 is TGTGCCAGTAGCCAACCAGCGGGAGCTAGTGGGGCCAACGTCCTGACTTTC. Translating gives CASSQPAGASGANVLTF. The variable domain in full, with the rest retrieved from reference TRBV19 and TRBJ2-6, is DGGITQSPKYLFRKEGQNVTLSCEQNLNHDAMYWYRQDPGQGLRLIYYSQIVNDFQKGDIAEGYSVSREKKESFPLTVTSAQKNPTAFYLCASSQPAGASGANVLTFGAGSRLTVL.

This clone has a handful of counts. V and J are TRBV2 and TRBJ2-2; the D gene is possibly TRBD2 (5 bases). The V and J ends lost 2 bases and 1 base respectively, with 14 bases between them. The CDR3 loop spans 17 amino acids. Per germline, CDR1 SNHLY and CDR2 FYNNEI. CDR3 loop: CASSELLSALNTGELFF. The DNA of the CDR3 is TGTGCCAGCAGTGAACTTCTTAGCGCCTTGAACACCGGGGAGCTGTTTTTT.

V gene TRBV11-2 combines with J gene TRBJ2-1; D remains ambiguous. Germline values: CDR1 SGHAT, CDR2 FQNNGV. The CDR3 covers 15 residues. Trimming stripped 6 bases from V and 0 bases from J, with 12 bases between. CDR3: CASSQTGSSYNEQFF. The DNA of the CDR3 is TGTGCCAGCAGTCAGACTGGTTCCTCCTACAATGAGCAGTTCTTC.

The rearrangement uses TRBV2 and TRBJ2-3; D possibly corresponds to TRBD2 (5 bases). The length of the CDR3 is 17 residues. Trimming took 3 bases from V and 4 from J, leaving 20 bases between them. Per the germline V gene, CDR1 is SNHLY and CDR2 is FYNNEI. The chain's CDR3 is CASSDGPDEGGADTQYF. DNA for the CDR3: TGTGCCAGCAGTGATGGACCTGATGAGGGTGGGGCAGATACGCAGTATTTT.